This T cell receptor (beta chain) emerged from a study of shared clonotypes between healthy human individuals. At the level of the study: The donors, a couple of women and three men, were aged 18 to 49.

From germline, CDR1 is SGHRS and CDR2 YFSETQ. There are 16 residues in the CDR3. Unmatched junction bases numbered 5, after V lost 4 bases and J lost 2 bases. Each replicate PCR on the sorted subsets used 200 ng DNA (roughly 32,000 T cell genomes). Assay used: immunoSEQ multiplex PCR; TCRdb lists only in-frame clones, some missing. In the table there are 950,000 to 1,100,000 clones, around 74% of which are singletons. Both subsets, CD45RA+ naive and CD45RA-negative memory, were split from the CD4+ cells. This TCR came from a man aged 18-30 years in good health. V and J are TRBV5-1 and TRBJ2-2; 10 nucleotides match TRBD2. The source material was memory CD4+ T cells sorted from blood. The subset was: CD45RA-negative fraction. The CDR3 reads CASSSLAGANTGELFF. The CDR3 coding sequence is TGCGCCAGCAGCAGTCTAGCGGGGGCCAACACCGGGGAGCTGTTTTTT.